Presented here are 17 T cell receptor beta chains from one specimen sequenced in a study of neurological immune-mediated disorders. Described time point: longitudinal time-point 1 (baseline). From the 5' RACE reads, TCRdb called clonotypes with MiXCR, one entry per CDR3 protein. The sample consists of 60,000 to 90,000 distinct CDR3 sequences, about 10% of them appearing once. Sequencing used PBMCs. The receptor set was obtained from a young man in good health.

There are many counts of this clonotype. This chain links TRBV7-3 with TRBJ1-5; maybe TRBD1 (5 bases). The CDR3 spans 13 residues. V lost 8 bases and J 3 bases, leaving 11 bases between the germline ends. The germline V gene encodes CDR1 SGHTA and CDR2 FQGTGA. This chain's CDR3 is CASGRGANQPQHF. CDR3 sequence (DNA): TGTGCCAGCGGTAGGGGAGCCAATCAGCCCCAGCATTTT.

CDR3 sequence reads: CASRNSPNTGELFF. The CDR3, as DNA: TGTGCCAGCAGGAACAGCCCGAACACCGGGGAGCTGTTTTTT. The gene calls are TRBV2 and TRBJ2-2; D is unclear. The ends were cut back, 6 bases at V and 0 bases at J, with 8 bases in the middle. CDR3 length: 14 amino acids. The germline CDR1 and CDR2 sequences are SNHLY and FYNNEI.

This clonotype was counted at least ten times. The CDR3, as DNA: TGTGCCATCAGTGAGGGGTCTGAAGCTTTCTTT. This sequence encodes CAISEGSEAFF. V and J are TRBV10-3 and TRBJ1-1; D call uncertain. Germline V lookup: CDR1 ENHRY, CDR2 SYGVKD. The CDR3 has 11 amino acids. Trimming removed 2 bases at V and 6 bases at J, with 4 bases between.

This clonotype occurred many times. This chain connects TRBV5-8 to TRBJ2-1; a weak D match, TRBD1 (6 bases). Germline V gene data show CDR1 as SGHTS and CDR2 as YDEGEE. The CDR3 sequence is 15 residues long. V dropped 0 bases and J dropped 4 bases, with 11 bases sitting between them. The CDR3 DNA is TGTGCCAGCAGCTTGGCGAACAGGGCTTACAATGAGCAGTTCTTC. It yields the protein CASSLANRAYNEQFF.

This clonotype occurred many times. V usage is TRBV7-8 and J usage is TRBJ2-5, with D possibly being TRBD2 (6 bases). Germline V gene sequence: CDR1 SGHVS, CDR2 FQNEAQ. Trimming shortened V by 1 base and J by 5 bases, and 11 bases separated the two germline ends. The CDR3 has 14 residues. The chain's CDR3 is CASSLGTGAETQYF. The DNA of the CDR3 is TGTGCCAGCAGCTTAGGGACGGGAGCTGAGACCCAGTACTTC.

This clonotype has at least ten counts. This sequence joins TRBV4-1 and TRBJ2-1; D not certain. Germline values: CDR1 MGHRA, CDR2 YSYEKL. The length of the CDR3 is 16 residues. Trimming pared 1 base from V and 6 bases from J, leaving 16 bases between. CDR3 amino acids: CASSQVIRGGFNEQFF. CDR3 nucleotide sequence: TGCGCCAGCAGCCAAGTAATTAGAGGTGGGTTCAATGAGCAGTTCTTC.

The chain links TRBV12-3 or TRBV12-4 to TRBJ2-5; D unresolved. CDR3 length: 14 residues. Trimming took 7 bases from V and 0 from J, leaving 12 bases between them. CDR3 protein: CASTVFGYQETQYF. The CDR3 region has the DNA TGTGCCAGCACCGTCTTCGGTTACCAAGAGACCCAGTACTTC.

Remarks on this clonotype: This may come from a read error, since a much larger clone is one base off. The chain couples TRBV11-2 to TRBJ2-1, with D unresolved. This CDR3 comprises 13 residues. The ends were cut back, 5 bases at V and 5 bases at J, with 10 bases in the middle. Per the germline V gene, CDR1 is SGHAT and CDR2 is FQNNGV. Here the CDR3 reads CASSHSFNNEQFF. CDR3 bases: TGTGCCAGCAGCCACTCTTTTAACAATGAGCAGTTCTTC.

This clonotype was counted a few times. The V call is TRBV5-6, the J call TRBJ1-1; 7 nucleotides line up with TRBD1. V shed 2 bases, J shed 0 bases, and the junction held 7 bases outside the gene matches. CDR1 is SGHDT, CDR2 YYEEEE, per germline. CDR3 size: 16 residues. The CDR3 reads CASSFTEQGMNTEAFF. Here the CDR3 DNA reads TGTGCCAGCAGCTTTACCGAACAGGGGATGAACACTGAAGCTTTCTTT.

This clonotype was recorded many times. CDR3 sequence (DNA): TGCGCCAGCAGTGACGGGACAGGTGAATCCTACGAGCAGTACTTC. It yields the protein CASSDGTGESYEQYF. The rearrangement joins TRBV10-1 to TRBJ2-7; 8 bases are a match to TRBD1. Germline values: CDR1 WNHNN, CDR2 SYGVQD (reference sequence). Trimming at V came to 3 bases and at J to 1 base, leaving 5 bases not matched to a gene. This CDR3 has 15 residues.

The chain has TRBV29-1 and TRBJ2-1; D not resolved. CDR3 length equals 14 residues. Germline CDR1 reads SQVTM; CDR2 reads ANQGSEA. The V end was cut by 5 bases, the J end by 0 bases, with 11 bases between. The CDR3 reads CSVIDLNSYNEQFF. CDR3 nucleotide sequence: TGCAGCGTTATAGACCTAAACTCCTACAATGAGCAGTTCTTC.

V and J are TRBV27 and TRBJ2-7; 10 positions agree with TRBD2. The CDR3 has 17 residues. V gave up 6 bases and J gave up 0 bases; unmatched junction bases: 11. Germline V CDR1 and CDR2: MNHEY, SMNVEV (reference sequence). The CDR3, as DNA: TGTGCCAGCAGCTCCGGACTAGCGGTCCCCAGCTCCTACGAGCAGTACTTC. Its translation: CASSSGLAVPSSYEQYF.

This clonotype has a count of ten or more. Written as DNA, the CDR3 is TGTGCCAGCAGCTTAGATGGTCCTTATAGCAATCAGCCCCAGCATTTT. This encodes CASSLDGPYSNQPQHF. The chain carries TRBV7-2 and TRBJ1-5, with unresolved D. CDR1 is SGHTA, CDR2 FQGNSA, per germline. V was pared by 1 base and J by 0 bases, with 10 bases between. CDR3 length equals 16 residues.

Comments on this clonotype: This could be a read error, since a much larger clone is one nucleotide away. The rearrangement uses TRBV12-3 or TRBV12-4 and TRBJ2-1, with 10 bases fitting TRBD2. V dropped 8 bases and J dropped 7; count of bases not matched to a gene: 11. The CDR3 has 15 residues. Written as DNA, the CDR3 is TGTGCCAGCTACTCGGCTAGCGGGAGAACGAATGAGCAGTTCTTC. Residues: CASYSASGRTNEQFF.

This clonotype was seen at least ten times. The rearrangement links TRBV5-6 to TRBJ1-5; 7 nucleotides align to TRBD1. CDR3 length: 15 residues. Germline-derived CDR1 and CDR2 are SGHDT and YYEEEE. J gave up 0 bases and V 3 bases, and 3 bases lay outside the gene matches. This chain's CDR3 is CASSWDSNSNQPQHF. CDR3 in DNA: TGTGCCAGCAGCTGGGACAGCAATAGCAATCAGCCCCAGCATTTT.

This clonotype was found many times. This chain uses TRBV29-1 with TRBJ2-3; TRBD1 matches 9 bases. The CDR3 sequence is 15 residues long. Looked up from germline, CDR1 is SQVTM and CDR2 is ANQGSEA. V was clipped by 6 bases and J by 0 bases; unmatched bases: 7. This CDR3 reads CSVNPQGASTDTQYF. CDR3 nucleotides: TGCAGCGTGAATCCACAGGGGGCCAGCACAGATACGCAGTATTTT.

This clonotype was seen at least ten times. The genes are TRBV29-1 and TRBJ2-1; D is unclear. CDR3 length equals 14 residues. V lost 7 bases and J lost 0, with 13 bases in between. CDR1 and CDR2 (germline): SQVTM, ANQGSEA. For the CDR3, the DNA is TGCAGCGCCACGACTGTGCCCTCCTACAATGAGCAGTTCTTC. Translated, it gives CSATTVPSYNEQFF.